The TCR beta chain described here comes from a study of shared clonotypes between healthy human individuals. Researchers ran the assay at a deep level. Profiling relied on immunoSEQ multiplex PCR, and the TCRdb table lists in-frame clones only, not all of them. Counted here are more than 2,000,000 clones, 85% to 95% occurring once; the ten biggest clones make up roughly 0.14%. Donors included only healthy HIV-negative adults lacking recent acute infections or vaccinations. In the case of this clone: The antigen is undetermined.

The CDR3 runs 15 residues. The V gene's germline CDR1 is SGHRS and CDR2 YFSETQ. V gave up 5 bases and J gave up 3 bases, with 18 bases separating them. The study's findings and limits: Shared across a few donors were about 4.8% of the naive CD4 clonotypes.

Sample: naive CD4+ T cells sorted from blood. Described subset: CD45RA+ positively selected. The sequence was collected from a man aged 18 to 29 in good health. This sequence joins TRBV5-1 and TRBJ2-7; possibly TRBD1 for D (6 bases). The CDR3 DNA reads TGCGCCAGCAGTCCCGGGACAACGAATAACTACGAGCAGTACTTC. Amino acid sequence: CASSPGTTNNYEQYF.